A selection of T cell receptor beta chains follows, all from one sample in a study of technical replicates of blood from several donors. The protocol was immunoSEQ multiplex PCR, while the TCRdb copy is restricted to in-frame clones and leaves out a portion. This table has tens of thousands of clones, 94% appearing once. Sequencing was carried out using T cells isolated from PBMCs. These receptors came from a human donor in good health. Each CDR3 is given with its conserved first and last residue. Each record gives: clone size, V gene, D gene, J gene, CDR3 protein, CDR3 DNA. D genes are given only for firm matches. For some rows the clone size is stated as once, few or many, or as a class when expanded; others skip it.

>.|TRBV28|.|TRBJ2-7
CASSLQNEQYF
TGTGCCAGCAGTTTACAGAACGAGCAGTACTTC
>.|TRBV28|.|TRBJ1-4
CASSLRVNEKLFF
TGTGCCAGCAGTTTGAGGGTGAATGAAAAACTGTTTTTT
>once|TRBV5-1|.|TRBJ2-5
CASSSKAAQFTQYF
TGCGCCAGCAGCTCCAAGGCGGCCCAATTTACCCAGTACTTC
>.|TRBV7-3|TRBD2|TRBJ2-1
CASSLSFSAGGKLDYNEQFF
TGTGCCAGCAGCTTAAGCTTTTCAGCGGGGGGCAAATTGGACTACAATGAGCAGTTCTTC
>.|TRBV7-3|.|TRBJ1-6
CASSAQGDRSSPLHF
TGTGCCAGCAGCGCACAGGGAGATCGGTCTTCACCCCTCCACTTT
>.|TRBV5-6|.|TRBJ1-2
CASSLGQNYGYTF
TGTGCCAGCAGCTTAGGACAGAACTATGGCTACACCTTC
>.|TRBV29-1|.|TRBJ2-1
CSVEDYGVAAYNEQFF
TGCAGCGTTGAAGATTACGGGGTCGCGGCCTACAATGAGCAGTTCTTC
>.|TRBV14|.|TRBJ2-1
CASSQQRQAYNEQFF
TGTGCCAGCAGCCAACAGAGACAGGCCTACAATGAGCAGTTCTTC
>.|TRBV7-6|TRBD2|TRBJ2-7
CASIKLGGESKYEQYF
TGTGCCAGCATCAAGTTGGGGGGGGAAAGTAAATACGAGCAGTACTTC
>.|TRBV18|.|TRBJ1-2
CASSPMAERDTYGYTF
TGTGCCAGCTCACCAATGGCCGAGCGGGACACCTATGGCTACACCTTC
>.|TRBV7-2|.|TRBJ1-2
CASSLAPGGNYGYTF
TGTGCCAGCAGCTTAGCCCCCGGGGGGAACTATGGCTACACCTTC
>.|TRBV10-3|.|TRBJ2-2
CAITAAEKNTGELFF
TGTGCCATCACGGCAGCGGAGAAGAACACCGGGGAGCTGTTTTTT
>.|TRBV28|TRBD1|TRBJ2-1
CASTRTRDSINNEQFF
TGTGCCAGCACAAGGACCCGGGACAGTATTAACAATGAGCAGTTCTTC
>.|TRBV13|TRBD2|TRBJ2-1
CASKPRTSSNEQFF
TGTGCCAGCAAGCCCCGGACTAGCTCCAATGAGCAGTTCTTC
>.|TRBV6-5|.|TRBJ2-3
CASSYSPAGSTDTQYF
TGTGCCAGCAGTTACTCGCCCGCGGGGAGCACAGATACGCAGTATTTT
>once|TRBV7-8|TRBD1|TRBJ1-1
CASSSTGLTEAFF
TGTGCCAGCAGCTCGACAGGGCTCACTGAAGCTTTCTTT
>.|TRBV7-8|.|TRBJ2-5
CASSFWTGEETQYF
TGTGCCAGCAGCTTCTGGACTGGCGAAGAGACCCAGTACTTC
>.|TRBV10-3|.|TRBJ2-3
CAISRQGGATDTQYF
TGTGCCATCAGTCGCCAGGGGGGAGCCACAGATACGCAGTATTTT
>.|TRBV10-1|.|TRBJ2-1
CASSTTGINEQFF
TGCGCCAGCAGTACCACAGGTATCAATGAGCAGTTCTTC
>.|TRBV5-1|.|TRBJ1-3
CASSPGRAGNTIYF
TGCGCCAGCAGCCCGGGGAGGGCTGGAAACACCATATATTTT
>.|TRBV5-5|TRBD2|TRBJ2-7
CASSLVNSGGSYEQYF
TGTGCCAGCAGCTTGGTCAATAGCGGGGGCTCCTACGAGCAGTACTTC
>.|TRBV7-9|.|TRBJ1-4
CASSLVGAANEKLFF
TGTGCCAGCAGCTTGGTAGGGGCTGCTAATGAAAAACTGTTTTTT
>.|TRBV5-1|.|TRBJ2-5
CASSLSRDWETQYF
TGCGCCAGCAGCTTGTCCAGGGATTGGGAGACCCAGTACTTC
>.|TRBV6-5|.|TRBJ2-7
CASSYKWEVSYYEQYF
TGTGCCAGCAGTTACAAGTGGGAGGTGTCCTACTACGAGCAGTACTTC
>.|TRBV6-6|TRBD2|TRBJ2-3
CATRLAGGLADTQYF
TGTGCCACCAGACTAGCGGGAGGGTTAGCAGATACGCAGTATTTT
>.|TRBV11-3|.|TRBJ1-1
CASSLGRDTEAFF
TGTGCCAGCAGCTTGGGCAGGGACACTGAAGCTTTCTTT
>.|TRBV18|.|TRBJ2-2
CASSPTREGLQGPPNTGELFF
TGTGCCAGCTCCCCGACAAGAGAGGGACTTCAAGGACCCCCTAACACCGGGGAGCTGTTTTTT
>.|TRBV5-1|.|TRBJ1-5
CASSLDGGGNQPQHF
TGCGCCAGCAGCTTGGATGGGGGGGGCAATCAGCCCCAGCATTTT
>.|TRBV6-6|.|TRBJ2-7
CASSYSGDEQYF
TGTGCCAGCAGTTACTCAGGAGACGAGCAGTACTTC
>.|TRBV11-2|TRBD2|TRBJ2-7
CASSFSGSSNEQYF
TGTGCCAGCAGTTTTAGCGGGAGTAGTAACGAGCAGTACTTC
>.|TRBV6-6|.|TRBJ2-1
CASSLGTLRNNEQFF
TGTGCCAGCAGTTTAGGGACTCTTCGTAACAATGAGCAGTTCTTC
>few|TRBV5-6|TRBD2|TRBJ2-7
CASSFWGRGGYEQYF
TGTGCCAGCAGCTTTTGGGGGCGGGGGGGCTACGAGCAGTACTTC
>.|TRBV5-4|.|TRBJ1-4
CASSEGVNTNEKLFF
TGTGCCAGCAGCGAGGGAGTAAACACTAATGAAAAACTGTTTTTT
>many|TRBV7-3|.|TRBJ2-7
CASSLIRGEQYF
TGTGCCAGCAGCTTAATCCGGGGCGAGCAGTACTTC
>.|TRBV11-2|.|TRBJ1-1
CASQGRAGPEAFF
TGTGCCAGCCAGGGCAGGGCAGGCCCTGAAGCTTTCTTT
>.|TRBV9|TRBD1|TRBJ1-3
CASSVGTGTTWTGNTIYF
TGTGCCAGCAGCGTCGGGACAGGTACGACATGGACTGGAAACACCATATATTTT
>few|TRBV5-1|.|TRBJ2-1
CASSLGPTRNEQFF
TGCGCCAGCAGCTTGGGTCCTACTAGGAATGAGCAGTTCTTC
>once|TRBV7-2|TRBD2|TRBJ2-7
CASSLRLAGSYEQYF
TGTGCCAGCAGCTTGCGTCTAGCGGGCTCCTACGAGCAGTACTTC
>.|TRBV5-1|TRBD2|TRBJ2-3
CASSLASRSGRASYFVQYF
TGCGCCAGCAGCTTGGCCAGTCGAAGCGGGAGGGCCAGTTATTTCGTGCAGTATTTT
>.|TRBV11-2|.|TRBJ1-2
CASSLGRGIRGYGYTF
TGTGCCAGCAGCTTAGGAAGGGGAATTAGGGGCTATGGCTACACCTTC
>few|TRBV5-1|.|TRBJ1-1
CASRGPGPHNTEAFF
TGCGCCAGCAGGGGGCCAGGGCCGCACAACACTGAAGCTTTCTTT
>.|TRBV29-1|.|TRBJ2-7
CSVDAGYEQYF
TGCAGCGTTGATGCAGGGTACGAGCAGTACTTC
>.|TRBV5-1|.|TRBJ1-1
CASRPLLQGEAFF
TGCGCCAGCAGGCCCCTATTACAGGGTGAAGCTTTCTTT
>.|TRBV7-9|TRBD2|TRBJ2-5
CASSAGLIPTQYF
TGTGCCAGCAGCGCGGGACTAATCCCGACCCAGTACTTC
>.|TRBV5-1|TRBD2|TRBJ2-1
CASSLVSSSGDNEQFF
TGCGCCAGCAGCTTGGTTTCGTCTAGCGGGGACAATGAGCAGTTCTTC
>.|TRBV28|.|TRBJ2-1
CASCPHTGSINNEQFF
TGTGCCAGCTGTCCTCACACCGGGAGCATTAACAATGAGCAGTTCTTC